This TCR beta chain was recovered during a study of post-analysis software for immune sequencing data. Study-wide context: There were relapsing-remitting, secondary progressive and progressive-relapsing multiple sclerosis among the disease courses included.

Trimming shortened V by 3 bases and J by 2 bases, and 24 bases separated the two germline ends. CDR1 is SGHRS and CDR2 is YFSETQ in the germline V gene. This CDR3 is built from 19 residues. Study-level results: Controls showed lower frequencies than patients for roughly five TRBV segments, and TRBV5-6, TRBV5-1 and TRBV20-1 were among these. The normalized Chao1 diversity of multiple sclerosis patients was significantly lower than that of controls.

Regarding this clonotype: The antigen is unknown.

Unique molecular identifiers tagged the TCR beta cDNA libraries. TCRdb called the PCR reads again in MiXCR, with one record for every CDR3 protein. Here the sample spans about 160,000 distinct CDR3 sequences, 35% to 40% being singletons. This specimen consisted of blood, obtained after autologous hematopoietic stem cell transplantation. The receptor was derived from a girl between 10 and 17 years old with multiple sclerosis. The chain has TRBV5-1 and TRBJ2-1; TRBD2 might be the D (7 bases). CDR3 coding DNA: TGCGCCAGCAGCTCCTCTAGATTTGGGGGAGGGGGAACCTACAATGAGCAGTTCTTC. Amino acid sequence: CASSSSRFGGGGTYNEQFF.